The rows below give T cell receptor beta chains drawn from one sample of a study of glioma-infiltrating T cells after dendritic cell vaccination. Generated by immunoSEQ multiplex PCR, the TCRdb table keeps only in-frame clones and is missing some. The table shows about 64,000 clones, with 86% occurring only once. The sequences come from blood, collected after dendritic cell vaccination. The receptor set was obtained from a human donor with glioblastoma. CDR3s include the opening cysteine and the closing phenylalanine or tryptophan. Each record gives: V gene, clone size, J gene, D gene, CDR3 protein, CDR3 DNA. D genes are given only for firm matches. Clone size, where shown, is once, few, many, or a class for clones that have expanded.

>TRBV6-4|-|TRBJ1-2|-
CASRPNRADGYGYTF
TGTGCCAGCAGGCCGAACAGGGCTGACGGCTATGGCTACACCTTC
>TRBV29-1|few|TRBJ1-1|-
CSVVGGPNTEAFF
TGCAGCGTTGTAGGGGGACCGAACACTGAAGCTTTCTTT
>TRBV27|-|TRBJ2-2|TRBD2
CASSLSGTRYTGELFF
TGTGCCAGCAGTTTATCCGGGACTAGATACACCGGGGAGCTGTTTTTT
>TRBV7-6|-|TRBJ1-1|-
CASSLGGNEAFF
TGTGCCAGCAGCCTGGGAGGAAATGAAGCTTTCTTT
>TRBV19|-|TRBJ1-4|TRBD1
CASSTGTGGNEKLFF
TGTGCCAGTAGTACTGGGACAGGGGGGAATGAAAAACTGTTTTTT
>TRBV18|-|TRBJ1-5|-
CASSLSGYNQPQHF
TGTGCCAGCTCACTTTCAGGGTACAATCAGCCCCAGCATTTT
>TRBV19|-|TRBJ1-2|TRBD1
CASSMGFGDRGRYGYTF
TGTGCCAGTAGTATGGGCTTCGGGGACAGGGGTCGTTATGGCTACACCTTC
>TRBV19|few|TRBJ1-2|TRBD1
CASSTLRTGLAHGYTF
TGTGCCAGTAGTACCCTCAGGACAGGTTTGGCCCATGGCTACACCTTC
>TRBV9|-|TRBJ2-7|-
CASSAETAYEQYF
TGTGCCAGCAGCGCCGAGACAGCTTACGAGCAGTACTTC
>TRBV7-2|once|TRBJ2-1|TRBD2
CASSLALAGGPGDEQFF
TGTGCCAGCAGCTTAGCACTAGCGGGAGGGCCGGGCGATGAGCAGTTCTTC
>TRBV6-6|-|TRBJ2-7|-
CASSQLSGTPYEQYF
TGTGCCAGCAGTCAACTCTCTGGGACACCCTACGAGCAGTACTTC
>TRBV14|-|TRBJ2-3|TRBD2
CASSLQLASTDTQYF
TGTGCCAGCAGCCTACAACTAGCGAGCACAGATACGCAGTATTTT
>TRBV9|-|TRBJ2-3|-
CASSRTTQGRGTDTQYF
TGTGCCAGCAGCCGAACAACGCAGGGCAGGGGCACAGATACGCAGTATTTT
>TRBV15|-|TRBJ1-2|TRBD1
CATSRAKTGGPYGYTF
TGTGCCACCAGCAGAGCTAAAACAGGGGGGCCCTATGGCTACACCTTC
>TRBV11-2|-|TRBJ1-1|-
CASSLSRGERNTEAFF
TGTGCCAGCAGCTTAAGCAGGGGCGAGAGAAACACTGAAGCTTTCTTT
>TRBV11-2|-|TRBJ2-7|-
CASSVSYEQYF
TGTGCCAGCAGCGTCTCCTACGAGCAGTACTTC
>TRBV30|once|TRBJ1-1|-
CAWSVIQAEAFF
TGTGCCTGGAGTGTAATTCAGGCTGAAGCTTTCTTT